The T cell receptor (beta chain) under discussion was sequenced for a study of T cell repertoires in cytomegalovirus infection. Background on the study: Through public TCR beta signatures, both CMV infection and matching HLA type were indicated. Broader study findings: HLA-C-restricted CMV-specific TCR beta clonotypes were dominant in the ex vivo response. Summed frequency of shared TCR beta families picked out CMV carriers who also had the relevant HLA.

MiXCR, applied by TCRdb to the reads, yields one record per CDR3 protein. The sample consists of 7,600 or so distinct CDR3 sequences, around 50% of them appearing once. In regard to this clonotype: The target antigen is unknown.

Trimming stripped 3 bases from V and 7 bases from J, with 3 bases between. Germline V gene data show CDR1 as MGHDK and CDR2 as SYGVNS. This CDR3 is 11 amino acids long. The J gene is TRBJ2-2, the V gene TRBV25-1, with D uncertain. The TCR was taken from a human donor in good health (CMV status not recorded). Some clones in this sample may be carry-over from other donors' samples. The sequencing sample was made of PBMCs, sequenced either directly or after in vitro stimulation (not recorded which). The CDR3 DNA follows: TGTGCCAGCAGTGATTTCGGGGAGCTGTTTTTT. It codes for CASSDFGELFF.